This T cell receptor (beta chain) is from a study of OX40 agonist ivuxolimab in advanced cancers. Profiled with immunoSEQ multiplex PCR; TCRdb holds only in-frame clones, not every one. The sample lists about 40,000 clones, 70% to 90% occurring once. Germline CDR1 and CDR2: SQVTM and ANQGSEA. Trimming took off 0 bases at V and 5 bases at J, with 10 bases between the two ends. There are 13 residues in the CDR3. This chain joins TRBV29-1 and TRBJ1-2, with D hard to call. The sequence was collected from an adult with an advanced solid tumor such as melanoma, head and neck, liver or kidney cancer. The source was CD4+ or CD8+ T cells sorted from blood, collected in a trial of the OX40 agonist ivuxolimab. The CDR3 DNA is TGCAGCGTTGAAGAGGGCCTTGGGTATGGCTACACCTTC. It yields the protein CSVEEGLGYGYTF.